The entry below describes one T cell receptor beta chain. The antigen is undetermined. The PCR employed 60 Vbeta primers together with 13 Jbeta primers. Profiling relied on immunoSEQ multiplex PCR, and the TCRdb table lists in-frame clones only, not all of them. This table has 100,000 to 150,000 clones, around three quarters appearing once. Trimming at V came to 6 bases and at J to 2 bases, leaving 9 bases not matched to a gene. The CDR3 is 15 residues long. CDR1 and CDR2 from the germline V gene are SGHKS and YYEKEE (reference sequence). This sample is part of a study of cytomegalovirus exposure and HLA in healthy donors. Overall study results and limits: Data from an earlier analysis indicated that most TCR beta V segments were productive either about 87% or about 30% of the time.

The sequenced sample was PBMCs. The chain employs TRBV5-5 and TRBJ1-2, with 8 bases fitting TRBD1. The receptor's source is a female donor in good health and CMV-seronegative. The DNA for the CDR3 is TGTGCCAGCACCCCGTCCGGGACAGGCAACTATGGCTACACCTTC. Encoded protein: CASTPSGTGNYGYTF. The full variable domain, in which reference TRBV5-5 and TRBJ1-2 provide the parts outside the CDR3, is DAGVTQSPTHLIKTRGQQVTLRCSPISGHKSVSWYQQVLGQGPQFIFQYYEKEERGRGNFPDRFSARQFPNYSSELNVNALLLGDSALYLCASTPSGTGNYGYTFGSGTRLTVV.